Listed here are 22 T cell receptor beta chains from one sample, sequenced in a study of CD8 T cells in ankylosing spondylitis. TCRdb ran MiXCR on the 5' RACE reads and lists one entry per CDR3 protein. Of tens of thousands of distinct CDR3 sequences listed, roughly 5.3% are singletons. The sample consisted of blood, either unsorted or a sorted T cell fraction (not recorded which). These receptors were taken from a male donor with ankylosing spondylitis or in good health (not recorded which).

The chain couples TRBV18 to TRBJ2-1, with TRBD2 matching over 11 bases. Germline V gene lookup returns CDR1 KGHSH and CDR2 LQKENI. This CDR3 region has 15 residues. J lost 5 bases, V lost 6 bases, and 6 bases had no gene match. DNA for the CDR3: TGTGCCAGCTCGAGACTAGCGGGGTCCCACAATGAGCAGTTCTTC. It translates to CASSRLAGSHNEQFF.

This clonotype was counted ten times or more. CDR3 sequence (DNA): TGCGCCGGAGGGACAGGGGACACAGATACGCAGTATTTT. The encoded protein is CAGGTGDTDTQYF. J is TRBJ2-3 and V is TRBV5-1, with 10 bases fitting TRBD1. This CDR3 spans 13 amino acids. Losses at the gene ends were 10 bases for V and 2 bases for J; bases not matched to a gene: 4. CDR1 is SGHRS, CDR2 YFSETQ, per germline.

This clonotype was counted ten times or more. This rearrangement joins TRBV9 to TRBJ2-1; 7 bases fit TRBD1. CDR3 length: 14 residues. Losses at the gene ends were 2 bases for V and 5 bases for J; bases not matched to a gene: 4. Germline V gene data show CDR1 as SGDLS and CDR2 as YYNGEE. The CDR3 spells CASSVKGQNNEQFF. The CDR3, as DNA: TGTGCCAGCAGCGTGAAGGGACAGAACAATGAGCAGTTCTTC.

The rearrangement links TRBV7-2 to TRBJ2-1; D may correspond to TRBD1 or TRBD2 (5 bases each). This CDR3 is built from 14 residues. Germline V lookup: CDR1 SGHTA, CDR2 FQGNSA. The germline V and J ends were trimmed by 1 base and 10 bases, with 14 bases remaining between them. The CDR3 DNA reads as TGTGCCAGCAGCTTAGGGTCGGGGCGCATCGAGCAGTTCTTC. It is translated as CASSLGSGRIEQFF.

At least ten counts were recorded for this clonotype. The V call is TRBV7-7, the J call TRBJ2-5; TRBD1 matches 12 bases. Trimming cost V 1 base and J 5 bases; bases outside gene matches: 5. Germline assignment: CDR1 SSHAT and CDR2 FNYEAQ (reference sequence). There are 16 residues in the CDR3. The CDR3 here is CASSLGDRGREETQYF. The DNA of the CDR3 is TGTGCCAGCAGCTTAGGGGACAGGGGGCGCGAGGAGACCCAGTACTTC.

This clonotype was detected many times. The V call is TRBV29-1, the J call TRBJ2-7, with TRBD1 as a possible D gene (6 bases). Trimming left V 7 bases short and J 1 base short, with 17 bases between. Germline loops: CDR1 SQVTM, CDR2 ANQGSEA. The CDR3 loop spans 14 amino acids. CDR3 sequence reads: CSAKILQGSYEQYF. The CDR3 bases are TGCAGCGCCAAAATACTACAGGGTTCCTACGAGCAGTACTTC.

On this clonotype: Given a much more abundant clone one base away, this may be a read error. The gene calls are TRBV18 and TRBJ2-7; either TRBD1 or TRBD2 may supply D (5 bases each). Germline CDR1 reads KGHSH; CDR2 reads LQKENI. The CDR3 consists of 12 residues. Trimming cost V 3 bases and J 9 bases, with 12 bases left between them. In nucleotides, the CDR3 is TGTGCCAGCTCACCCCGGGACGACGGGCAGTACTTC. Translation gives CASSPRDDGQYF.

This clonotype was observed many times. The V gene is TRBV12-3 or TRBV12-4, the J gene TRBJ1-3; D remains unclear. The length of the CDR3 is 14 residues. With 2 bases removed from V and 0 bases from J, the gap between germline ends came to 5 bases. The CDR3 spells CASSLSSSGNTIYF. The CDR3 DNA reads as TGTGCCAGCAGTTTATCGAGCTCTGGAAACACCATATATTTT.

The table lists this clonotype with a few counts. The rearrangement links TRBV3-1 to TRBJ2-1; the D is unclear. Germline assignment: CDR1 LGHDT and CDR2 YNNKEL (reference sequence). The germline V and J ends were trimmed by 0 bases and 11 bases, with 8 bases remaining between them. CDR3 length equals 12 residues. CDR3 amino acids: CASSQDKWKQFF. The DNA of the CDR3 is TGTGCCAGCAGCCAAGATAAGTGGAAGCAGTTCTTC.

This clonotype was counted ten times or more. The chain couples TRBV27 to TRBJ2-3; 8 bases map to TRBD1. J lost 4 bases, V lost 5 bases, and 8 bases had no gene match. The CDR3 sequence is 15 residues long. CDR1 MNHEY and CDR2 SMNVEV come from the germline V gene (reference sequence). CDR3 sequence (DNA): TGTGCCAGCAGTGAGGACAGGGTAGACGCAGATACGCAGTATTTT. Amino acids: CASSEDRVDADTQYF.

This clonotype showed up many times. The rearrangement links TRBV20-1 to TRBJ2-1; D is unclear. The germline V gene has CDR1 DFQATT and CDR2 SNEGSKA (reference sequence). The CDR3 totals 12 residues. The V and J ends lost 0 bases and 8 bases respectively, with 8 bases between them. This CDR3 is CSARDMGYEQFF. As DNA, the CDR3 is TGCAGTGCTAGAGATATGGGGTATGAGCAGTTCTTC.

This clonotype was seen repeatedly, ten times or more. The CDR3 sequence is CASSLALYEQYF. DNA of the CDR3: TGTGCCAGCAGCTTGGCCCTCTACGAGCAGTACTTC. The chain has TRBV7-2 and TRBJ2-7, with D unclear. Trimming took off 3 bases at V and 3 bases at J, with 6 bases between the two ends. The CDR3 consists of 12 residues. Germline V gives CDR1 SGHTA, CDR2 FQGNSA.

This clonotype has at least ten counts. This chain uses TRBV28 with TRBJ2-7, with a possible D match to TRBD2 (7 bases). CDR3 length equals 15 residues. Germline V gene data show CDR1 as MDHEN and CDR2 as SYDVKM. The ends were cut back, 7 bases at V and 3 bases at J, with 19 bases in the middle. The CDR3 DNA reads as TGTGCCAGCATCCCGGCGGGGGAACAGGGCTACGAGCAGTACTTC. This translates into CASIPAGEQGYEQYF. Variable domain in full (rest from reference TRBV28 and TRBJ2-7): DVKVTQSSRYLVKRTGEKVFLECVQDMDHENMFWYRQDPGLGLRLIYFSYDVKMKEKGDIPEGYSVSREKKERFSLILESASTNQTSMYLCASIPAGEQGYEQYFGPGTRLTVT.

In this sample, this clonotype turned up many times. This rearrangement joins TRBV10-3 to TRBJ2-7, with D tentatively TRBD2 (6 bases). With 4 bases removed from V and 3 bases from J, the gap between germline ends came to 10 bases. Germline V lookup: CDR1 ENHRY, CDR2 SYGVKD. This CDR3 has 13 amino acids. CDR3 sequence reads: CAISAGGGYEQYF. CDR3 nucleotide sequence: TGTGCCATCAGTGCTGGGGGAGGCTACGAGCAGTACTTC.

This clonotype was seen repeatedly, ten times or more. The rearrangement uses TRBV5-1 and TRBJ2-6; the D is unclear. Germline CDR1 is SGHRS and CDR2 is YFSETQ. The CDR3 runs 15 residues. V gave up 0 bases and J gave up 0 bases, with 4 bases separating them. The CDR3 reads CASSLGYSGANVLTF. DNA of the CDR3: TGCGCCAGCAGCTTGGGGTACTCTGGGGCCAACGTCCTGACTTTC.

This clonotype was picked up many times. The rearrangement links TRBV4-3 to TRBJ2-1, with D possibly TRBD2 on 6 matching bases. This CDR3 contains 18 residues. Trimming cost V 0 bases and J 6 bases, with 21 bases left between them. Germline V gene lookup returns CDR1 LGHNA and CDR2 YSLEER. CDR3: CASSQERGTPLTGNEQFF. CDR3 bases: TGCGCCAGCAGCCAAGAACGCGGGACCCCCCTTACTGGCAATGAGCAGTTCTTC.

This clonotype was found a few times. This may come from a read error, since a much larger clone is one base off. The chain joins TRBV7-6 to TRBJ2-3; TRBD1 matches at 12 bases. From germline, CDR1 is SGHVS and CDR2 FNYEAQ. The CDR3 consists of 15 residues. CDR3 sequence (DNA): TGTGTCAGCAGCCCGGGGACAGGGGGCGCGGATACGCAGTATTTT. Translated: CVSSPGTGGADTQYF. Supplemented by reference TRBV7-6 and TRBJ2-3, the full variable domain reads GAGVSQSPRYKVTKRGQDVALRCDPISGHVSLYWYRQALGQGPEFLTYFNYEAQQDKSGLPNDRFSAERPEGSISTLTIQRTEQRDSAMYRCVSSPGTGGADTQYFGPGTRLTVL.

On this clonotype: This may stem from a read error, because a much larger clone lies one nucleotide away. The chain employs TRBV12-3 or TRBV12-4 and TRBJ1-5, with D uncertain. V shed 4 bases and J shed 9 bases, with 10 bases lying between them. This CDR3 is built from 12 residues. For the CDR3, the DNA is TGTGCCAGCAGTTCCGTCGTATGGCCCCAGCATTTT. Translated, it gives CASSSVVWPQHF.

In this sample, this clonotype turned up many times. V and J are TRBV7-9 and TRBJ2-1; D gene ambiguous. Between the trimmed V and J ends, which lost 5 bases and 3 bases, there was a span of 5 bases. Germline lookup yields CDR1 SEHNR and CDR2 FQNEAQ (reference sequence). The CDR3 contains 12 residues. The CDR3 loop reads CASSTHYNEQFF. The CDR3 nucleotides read TGTGCCAGCAGCACACACTACAATGAGCAGTTCTTC. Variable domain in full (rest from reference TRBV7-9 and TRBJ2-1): DTGVSQNPRHKITKRGQNVTFRCDPISEHNRLYWYRQTLGQGPEFLTYFQNEAQLEKSRLLSDRFSAERPKGSFSTLEIQRTEQGDSAMYLCASSTHYNEQFFGPGTRLTVL.

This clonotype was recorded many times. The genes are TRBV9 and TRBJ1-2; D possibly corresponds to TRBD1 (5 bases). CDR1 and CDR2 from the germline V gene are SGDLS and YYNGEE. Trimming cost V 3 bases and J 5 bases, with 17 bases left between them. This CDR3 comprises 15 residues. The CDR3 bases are TGTGCCAGCAGCGCGGGCGTGGGGCAGATTTATGGCTACACCTTC. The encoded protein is CASSAGVGQIYGYTF.

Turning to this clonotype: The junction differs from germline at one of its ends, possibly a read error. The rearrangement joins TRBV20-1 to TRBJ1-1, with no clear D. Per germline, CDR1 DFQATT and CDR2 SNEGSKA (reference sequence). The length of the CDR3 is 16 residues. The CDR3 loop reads CCARDSARPAGAEAFF. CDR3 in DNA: TGCTGTGCTAGAGATTCGGCTAGGCCAGCAGGTGCTGAAGCTTTCTTT.

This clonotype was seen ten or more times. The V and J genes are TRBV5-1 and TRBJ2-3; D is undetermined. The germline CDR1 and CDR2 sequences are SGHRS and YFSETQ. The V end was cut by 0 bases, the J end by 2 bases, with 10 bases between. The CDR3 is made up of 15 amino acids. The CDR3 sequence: CASSLDPDDTDTQYF. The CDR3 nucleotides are TGCGCCAGCAGCTTGGATCCCGACGACACAGATACGCAGTATTTT.